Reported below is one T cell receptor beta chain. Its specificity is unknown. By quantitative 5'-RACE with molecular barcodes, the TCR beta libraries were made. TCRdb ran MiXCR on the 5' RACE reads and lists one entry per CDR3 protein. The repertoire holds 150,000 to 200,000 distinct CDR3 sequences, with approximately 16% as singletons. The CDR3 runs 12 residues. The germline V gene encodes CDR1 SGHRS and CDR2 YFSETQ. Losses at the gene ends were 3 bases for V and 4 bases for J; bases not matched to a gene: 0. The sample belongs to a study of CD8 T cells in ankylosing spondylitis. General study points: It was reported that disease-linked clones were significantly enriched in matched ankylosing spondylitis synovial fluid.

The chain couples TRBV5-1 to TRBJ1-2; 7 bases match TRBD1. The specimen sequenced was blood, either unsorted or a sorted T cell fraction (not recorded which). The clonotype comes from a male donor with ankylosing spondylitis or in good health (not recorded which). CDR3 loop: CASSWTGYGYTF. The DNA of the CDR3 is TGCGCCAGCAGCTGGACAGGCTATGGCTACACCTTC.